Listed below are T cell receptor beta chains from one sample, sequenced in a study of T cell repertoires in cytomegalovirus infection. The antigens for these receptors are not known. TCRdb reprocessed the reads with MiXCR, giving one entry per CDR3 protein. The repertoire holds 750,000 to 900,000 distinct CDR3 sequences, with 25% to 30% as singletons. Material: cultured CD8+ T cells from PBMCs, obtained from culture after CMV antigen stimulation. The receptors derive from a human donor in good health (CMV status not recorded). Some clones in this sample may be carry-over from other donors' samples. Each CDR3 is given with its conserved first and last residue. Each record gives: clone size, V gene, D gene, CDR3 length, J gene, CDR3 DNA, CDR3 protein. The D gene is left open where the match is weak. Clone size is given for some rows only: seen once, a few or many times, or a class if the clone is expanded.

clone size: .
V gene: TRBV7-9
D gene: .
CDR3 length: 16
J gene: TRBJ2-3
CDR3 DNA: TGTGCCAGCAGCGTCTCCTACGGGGCGAGCACAGATACGCAGTATTTT
CDR3 protein: CASSVSYGASTDTQYF

clone size: .
V gene: TRBV7-6
D gene: TRBD1
CDR3 length: 13
J gene: TRBJ1-2
CDR3 DNA: TGTGCCAGCAGTTTGGGACAGATAGATGGCTACACCTTC
CDR3 protein: CASSLGQIDGYTF

clone size: few
V gene: TRBV29-1
D gene: .
CDR3 length: 10
J gene: TRBJ2-3
CDR3 DNA: TGCAGCTCTACCCGGGACCCCCTGTATTTT
CDR3 protein: CSSTRDPLYF

clone size: few
V gene: TRBV27
D gene: .
CDR3 length: 14
J gene: TRBJ1-2
CDR3 DNA: TGTGCCAGCAGTTTATTGCCGGGCGAGGCTGGCTACACCTTC
CDR3 protein: CASSLLPGEAGYTF

clone size: few
V gene: TRBV6-8
D gene: .
CDR3 length: 14
J gene: TRBJ1-1
CDR3 DNA: TGTGCCAGCAGCAAAACACCTATGAACACTGAAGCTTTCTTT
CDR3 protein: CASSKTPMNTEAFF

clone size: many
V gene: TRBV7-9
D gene: TRBD2
CDR3 length: 16
J gene: TRBJ2-1
CDR3 DNA: TGTGCCAGCAGCCCCGCTAGCGGGGGTTCCTACAATGAGCAGTTCTTC
CDR3 protein: CASSPASGGSYNEQFF

clone size: .
V gene: TRBV12-3/TRBV12-4
D gene: .
CDR3 length: 16
J gene: TRBJ1-3
CDR3 DNA: TGTGCCAGCAGTTTAACGGTATTCTCCTCTGGAAACACCATATATTTT
CDR3 protein: CASSLTVFSSGNTIYF

clone size: .
V gene: TRBV27
D gene: .
CDR3 length: 13
J gene: TRBJ2-5
CDR3 DNA: TGTGCCAGCAGTTTAACCGACAAACGGCCCCAGTACTTC
CDR3 protein: CASSLTDKRPQYF

clone size: .
V gene: TRBV7-6
D gene: .
CDR3 length: 15
J gene: TRBJ2-1
CDR3 DNA: TGTGCCAGCAGCGACGGACTGTTCTCCTACAATGAGCAGTTCTTC
CDR3 protein: CASSDGLFSYNEQFF

clone size: .
V gene: TRBV19
D gene: TRBD1
CDR3 length: 14
J gene: TRBJ1-3
CDR3 DNA: TGTGCCAGCCGGGACAGGGGGCTCGGAAACACCATATATTTT
CDR3 protein: CASRDRGLGNTIYF

clone size: .
V gene: TRBV2
D gene: .
CDR3 length: 15
J gene: TRBJ1-6
CDR3 DNA: TGTGCCAGCATGCGCTTGGTAGGCGTGGATTCACCCCTCCACTTT
CDR3 protein: CASMRLVGVDSPLHF

clone size: many
V gene: TRBV12-3/TRBV12-4
D gene: TRBD1
CDR3 length: 12
J gene: TRBJ2-1
CDR3 DNA: TGTGCCAGCAGTGCCCAGGGGGATGAGCAGTTCTTC
CDR3 protein: CASSAQGDEQFF

clone size: .
V gene: TRBV27
D gene: .
CDR3 length: 14
J gene: TRBJ1-1
CDR3 DNA: TGTGCCAGCAGTTTATACAGCACAATTGGGGAAGCTTTCTTT
CDR3 protein: CASSLYSTIGEAFF

clone size: .
V gene: TRBV29-1
D gene: TRBD2
CDR3 length: 18
J gene: TRBJ2-3
CDR3 DNA: TGCAGCGTTCTTCCCGGGACTAGCGGGGGGGCCCGGGCAGATACGCAGTATTTT
CDR3 protein: CSVLPGTSGGARADTQYF

clone size: many
V gene: TRBV9
D gene: .
CDR3 length: 15
J gene: TRBJ1-3
CDR3 DNA: TGTGCCAGCAGCGTAGATTTCACCGCGGGCAACACCATATATTTT
CDR3 protein: CASSVDFTAGNTIYF

clone size: .
V gene: TRBV24-1
D gene: TRBD2
CDR3 length: 16
J gene: TRBJ2-3
CDR3 DNA: TGTGCCACCAGTGATTTGGGGGGGAGGGGCACAGATACGCAGTATTTT
CDR3 protein: CATSDLGGRGTDTQYF

clone size: many
V gene: TRBV7-3
D gene: .
CDR3 length: 14
J gene: TRBJ2-2
CDR3 DNA: TGTGCCAGCAGAGAGGGTCCGAACACCGGGGAGCTGTTTTTT
CDR3 protein: CASREGPNTGELFF

clone size: many
V gene: TRBV7-2
D gene: TRBD2
CDR3 length: 15
J gene: TRBJ2-1
CDR3 DNA: TGTGCCAGCAGCCCTCGGACTAGCGGGGGGGCTGAGCAGTTCTTC
CDR3 protein: CASSPRTSGGAEQFF

clone size: .
V gene: TRBV10-3
D gene: .
CDR3 length: 16
J gene: TRBJ2-3
CDR3 DNA: TGTGCCATCAACCCGGTTATAGGACAATCTGCAGATACGCAGTATTTT
CDR3 protein: CAINPVIGQSADTQYF

clone size: many
V gene: TRBV7-6
D gene: TRBD2
CDR3 length: 16
J gene: TRBJ2-3
CDR3 DNA: TGTGCCAGCAGCTTTTGGGCTAGCGGGGGCACAGATACGCAGTATTTT
CDR3 protein: CASSFWASGGTDTQYF

clone size: .
V gene: TRBV27
D gene: .
CDR3 length: 14
J gene: TRBJ1-4
CDR3 DNA: TGTGCCAGCAGTTTACCCGGACCCTCCCAAAAACTGTTTTTT
CDR3 protein: CASSLPGPSQKLFF

clone size: .
V gene: TRBV5-6
D gene: TRBD1
CDR3 length: 15
J gene: TRBJ2-1
CDR3 DNA: TGTGCCAGCAGCTTGGGGACAGGGTTCCTAATGGGACAGTTCTTC
CDR3 protein: CASSLGTGFLMGQFF

clone size: .
V gene: TRBV27
D gene: .
CDR3 length: 15
J gene: TRBJ1-2
CDR3 DNA: TGTGCCAGCAGTAGCGAGCCCAGGGCCGGCGAGGGCTACACCTTC
CDR3 protein: CASSSEPRAGEGYTF

clone size: few
V gene: TRBV7-9
D gene: .
CDR3 length: 13
J gene: TRBJ2-4
CDR3 DNA: TGTGCCAGCAGCACTCGGGACCAGAACATTCAGTACTTC
CDR3 protein: CASSTRDQNIQYF

clone size: .
V gene: TRBV10-3
D gene: .
CDR3 length: 14
J gene: TRBJ1-1
CDR3 DNA: TGTGCCATCAGTGAGGGGGGTGACTCGGTAGTAGCTTTCTTT
CDR3 protein: CAISEGGDSVVAFF